This passage covers 20 T cell receptor beta chains from one sample sequenced in a study of T cell repertoires in cytomegalovirus infection. TCRdb passed the reads through MiXCR, listing each CDR3 protein once. The sample contains about 830,000 distinct CDR3 sequences, approximately 32% of which appear only once. Their target antigens are unknown. Sequenced here: cultured CD8+ T cells from PBMCs, sampled from culture after CMV antigen stimulation. These receptors were obtained from a human donor in good health (CMV status not recorded). Some clones in this sample may be carry-over from other donors' samples.

The chain links TRBV6-2 or TRBV6-3 to TRBJ2-3; TRBD2 matches 10 bases. The CDR3 runs to 18 residues. V shed 6 bases, J shed 1 base, and the junction held 13 bases outside the gene matches. CDR1 MNHEY and CDR2 SVGEGT come from the germline V gene. DNA for the CDR3: TGTGCCAGCAGCCCCAGCGGGGGGGCCGTTTGGGGCACAGATACGCAGTATTTT. Translation: CASSPSGGAVWGTDTQYF.

In this sample, this clonotype turned up a few times. The gene calls are TRBV25-1 and TRBJ2-2; no clear D gene. The CDR3 sequence is 14 residues long. The germline V gene has CDR1 MGHDK and CDR2 SYGVNS. V was shortened by 7 bases and J by 6 bases, with 15 bases between the two germline ends. The CDR3 loop is CASTAPVVPGELFF. CDR3 bases: TGTGCCAGCACCGCACCTGTAGTACCCGGGGAGCTGTTTTTT.

This clonotype was recorded a few times. The J gene is TRBJ2-1, the V gene TRBV6-5; D perhaps matches TRBD2 (6 bases). The CDR3 is 15 amino acids. Germline lookup yields CDR1 MNHEY and CDR2 SVGAGI. The V and J ends lost 0 bases and 5 bases respectively, with 11 bases between them. The CDR3 here is CASSYSRGRNNEQFF. DNA for the CDR3: TGTGCCAGCAGTTACTCACGGGGGAGAAACAATGAGCAGTTCTTC.

This clonotype was seen only a few times. This chain connects TRBV6-2 or TRBV6-3 to TRBJ2-1; a weak D match, TRBD2 (5 bases). The CDR3 runs to 14 residues. Germline V gene sequence: CDR1 MNHEY, CDR2 SVGEGT. V dropped 9 bases and J dropped 6 bases, with 18 bases sitting between them. The DNA of the CDR3 is TGTGCCAGTTCCGGGCCACGACGGGGCAATGAGCAGTTCTTC. Its protein product is CASSGPRRGNEQFF.

This clonotype was picked up a small number of times. The chain uses TRBV6-6 and TRBJ2-4; TRBD1 matches 8 bases. Germline V gene sequence: CDR1 MNHNY, CDR2 SVGAGI (reference sequence). The CDR3 consists of 16 residues. The trim removed 5 bases at V and 6 bases at J, leaving 12 bases unmatched. CDR3 nucleotides: TGTGCCAGCAGTGCCTACGCGGACAGGGTGGGAAACATTCAGTACTTC. The encoded protein is CASSAYADRVGNIQYF.

The CDR3 loop is CASSYEEGPFYEQYV. The CDR3 coding sequence is TGTGCCAGCAGTTACGAAGAGGGGCCTTTCTACGAGCAGTACGTC. The chain employs TRBV6-6 and TRBJ2-7, with D perhaps assigned TRBD1 or TRBD2 (5 bases each). Trimming cost V 2 bases and J 3 bases, with 14 bases left between them. The CDR3 sequence is 15 residues long. Germline V gives CDR1 MNHNY, CDR2 SVGAGI (reference sequence).

There are a few counts of this clonotype. CDR3 in amino acids: CASTQGGLGSEAFF. CDR3 DNA: TGTGCCAGCACCCAGGGAGGTCTAGGGTCTGAAGCTTTCTTT. The J gene is TRBJ1-1, the V gene TRBV14, with a tentative D call TRBD1 (5 bases). Germline CDR1 is SGHDN and CDR2 is FVKESK. This CDR3 comprises 14 residues. Trimming cost V 7 bases and J 6 bases, with 18 bases left between them.

In this sample, this clonotype turned up many times. The J gene is TRBJ2-1, the V gene TRBV7-6, with 11 bases identical to TRBD2. Germline V CDR1 and CDR2: SGHVS, FNYEAQ. The CDR3 runs to 15 residues. V lost 6 bases and J lost 3; bases outside the gene matches: 4. CDR3: CASSSSGGNYNEQFF. The CDR3 DNA is TGTGCCAGCAGTTCTAGCGGGGGGAACTACAATGAGCAGTTCTTC.

This clonotype showed up many times. This chain joins TRBV7-2 and TRBJ2-5, with D unclear. The V and J ends lost 1 base and 5 bases respectively, with 11 bases between them. Germline lookup yields CDR1 SGHTA and CDR2 FQGNSA. The CDR3 extends over 14 amino acids. The DNA for the CDR3 is TGTGCCAGCAGCTTAGGGCCGGGTACGGAGACCCAGTACTTC. It codes for CASSLGPGTETQYF.

This clonotype was detected a few times. The chain is built from TRBV27 and TRBJ2-3, with D perhaps TRBD1 (6 bases). V was shortened by 7 bases and J by 2 bases, with 10 bases between the two germline ends. The CDR3 is 13 residues long. CDR1 and CDR2 (germline): MNHEY, SMNVEV (reference sequence). The CDR3 sequence: CASTGQNTDTQYF. CDR3 DNA sequence: TGTGCCAGCACCGGACAGAACACAGATACGCAGTATTTT.

The chain has TRBV6-5 and TRBJ2-7; D could derive from TRBD1 or TRBD2 (6 bases each). Trimming removed 2 bases from V and 7 bases from J, with 9 bases in between. This CDR3 has 12 residues. The V gene's germline CDR1 is MNHEY and CDR2 SVGAGI. The CDR3 loop reads CASSYGGTEQYF. The CDR3 region has the DNA TGTGCCAGCAGTTACGGAGGGACAGAGCAGTACTTC.

The gene calls are TRBV19 and TRBJ1-5, with D tentatively TRBD1 (5 bases). Germline V gives CDR1 LNHDA, CDR2 SQIVND (reference sequence). V lost 4 bases, J lost 0 bases, and 19 bases lay in between. The CDR3 length is 18 residues. CDR3 in amino acids: CASSTGAPQGASNQPQHF. CDR3 nucleotide sequence: TGTGCCAGTAGTACAGGAGCCCCGCAGGGAGCTAGCAATCAGCCCCAGCATTTT.

This clonotype was observed a handful of times. The gene calls are TRBV7-6 and TRBJ1-4; tentative D call: TRBD1 (5 bases). Germline values: CDR1 SGHVS, CDR2 FNYEAQ. CDR3 length equals 16 residues. V was trimmed by 0 bases and J by 7 bases, leaving 15 bases between them. The CDR3 is CASSLAFGRAAEKLFF. DNA of the CDR3: TGTGCCAGCAGCTTAGCGTTCGGCAGGGCGGCTGAAAAACTGTTTTTT.

The chain carries TRBV6-2 or TRBV6-3 and TRBJ2-7; TRBD1 matches at 9 bases. This CDR3 has 14 residues. Germline CDR1 and CDR2: MNHEY and SVGEGT. V lost 6 bases and J lost 3; bases outside the gene matches: 6. The CDR3, as DNA: TGTGCCAGCAGGACTCCGGACAGGGGCTACGAGCAGTACGTC. This encodes CASRTPDRGYEQYV.

The CDR3 bases are TGTGCCAGCGGCACTGGGGGGCGCCGAGAGACCCAGTACTTC. It translates to CASGTGGRRETQYF. The rearrangement uses TRBV7-9 and TRBJ2-5; possibly TRBD1 or TRBD2 for D (6 bases each). CDR1 is SEHNR and CDR2 is FQNEAQ in the germline V gene (reference sequence). The CDR3 extends over 14 amino acids. Trimming took off 8 bases at V and 4 bases at J, with 17 bases between the two ends. The complete variable domain, with remaining parts taken from reference TRBV7-9 and TRBJ2-5, reads DTGVSQNPRHKITKRGQNVTFRCDPISEHNRLYWYRQTLGQGPEFLTYFQNEAQLEKSRLLSDRFSAERPKGSFSTLEIQRTEQGDSAMYLCASGTGGRRETQYFGPGTRLLVL.

This clonotype appeared a few times. The chain joins TRBV13 to TRBJ2-7, with a tentative D call TRBD2 (5 bases). V was cut by 3 bases and J by 1 base, with 7 bases left in between. Germline-derived CDR1 and CDR2 are PRHDT and FYEKMQ (reference sequence). The CDR3 has 13 residues. The CDR3 protein is CASSFGLSYEQYV. For the CDR3, the DNA is TGTGCCAGCAGCTTTGGACTTTCCTACGAGCAGTACGTC.

This clonotype was seen many times. This chain uses TRBV7-6 with TRBJ2-2; TRBD1 is a possible D gene (6 bases). CDR1 is SGHVS, CDR2 FNYEAQ, per germline. Trimming took off 10 bases at V and 6 bases at J, with 12 bases between the two ends. The CDR3 totals 12 residues. The DNA of the CDR3 is TGTGCCACCGAAACAGGGCCCGGGGAGCTGTTTTTT. It encodes CATETGPGELFF.

This rearrangement joins TRBV6-1 to TRBJ1-5, with 7 bases fitting TRBD1. The CDR3 loop spans 15 amino acids. V shed 3 bases and J 5 bases; nucleotides not matched to a gene: 7. Per the germline V gene, CDR1 is MNHNS and CDR2 is SASEGT. Here the CDR3 DNA reads TGTGCCAGCAGTGAGCAGGGGGAGTTTCATCAGCCCCAGCATTTT. Translated: CASSEQGEFHQPQHF.

This clonotype came up a few times. The chain carries TRBV12-3 or TRBV12-4 and TRBJ2-1; D is possibly TRBD1 (5 bases). V dropped 6 bases and J dropped 8 bases, with 17 bases sitting between them. CDR3 length: 14 residues. The CDR3 spells CASSPGHARDEQFF. The DNA of the CDR3 is TGTGCCAGCAGCCCCGGGCACGCCAGGGATGAGCAGTTCTTC.

This clonotype was counted a few times. This chain uses TRBV7-9 with TRBJ1-1, with 9 bases that match TRBD1. Germline lookup yields CDR1 SEHNR and CDR2 FQNEAQ (reference sequence). The length of the CDR3 is 16 residues. Germline trimming cut 5 bases from V and 4 bases from J; bases unmatched to any gene: 11. The CDR3 spells CASSGGTGGISTEAFF. The CDR3 region has the DNA TGTGCCAGCAGCGGCGGAACAGGGGGCATTAGCACTGAAGCTTTCTTT. The whole variable domain, filled in from reference TRBV7-9 and TRBJ1-1, reads DTGVSQNPRHKITKRGQNVTFRCDPISEHNRLYWYRQTLGQGPEFLTYFQNEAQLEKSRLLSDRFSAERPKGSFSTLEIQRTEQGDSAMYLCASSGGTGGISTEAFFGQGTRLTVV.